The 24 T cell receptor beta chains below all came from one sample that was sequenced in a study of beta chain features in type 1 diabetes. Expressed TCRB transcripts were sequenced because the isolated RNA had all been reverse transcribed beforehand. Method: immunoSEQ multiplex PCR; TCRdb's copy keeps in-frame clones and lacks some. The repertoire holds a few hundred thousand clones, with 30% as singletons. The sample was naive CD4+ T cells from blood. The receptors here all came from a man aged 18 to 30 in good health.

The chain links TRBV30 to TRBJ1-4; the D gene is possibly TRBD1 (5 bases). V was trimmed by 7 bases and J by 5 bases, leaving 11 bases between them. CDR1 is GTSNPN and CDR2 is SVGIG in the germline V gene (reference sequence). The CDR3 consists of 12 residues. The DNA of the CDR3 is TGTGCCTCCAGGGACGACAATGAAAAACTGTTTTTT. This sequence encodes CASRDDNEKLFF.

The gene calls are TRBV5-6 and TRBJ1-2, with unresolved D. The CDR3 length is 14 residues. Germline V CDR1 and CDR2: SGHDT, YYEEEE. V was shortened by 0 bases and J by 4 bases, with 10 bases between the two germline ends. The CDR3 is CASSLGLEGYGYTF. The CDR3 region has the DNA TGTGCCAGCAGCTTGGGCCTTGAGGGCTATGGCTACACCTTC.

The sample holds a few counts of this clone. J is TRBJ2-1 and V is TRBV25-1; D uncertain. Germline assignment: CDR1 MGHDK and CDR2 SYGVNS. The CDR3 runs 15 residues. The ends were cut back, 4 bases at V and 2 bases at J, with 12 bases in the middle. CDR3 DNA sequence: TGTGCCAGCAGTGGACCTTACGAGGCCTACAATGAGCAGTTCTTC. Its protein product is CASSGPYEAYNEQFF. Combining the CDR3 with reference TRBV25-1 and TRBJ2-1 gives the whole variable domain EADIYQTPRYLVIGTGKKITLECSQTMGHDKMYWYQQDPGMELHLIHYSYGVNSTEKGDLSSESTVSRIRTEHFPLTLESARPSHTSQYLCASSGPYEAYNEQFFGPGTRLTVL.

J is TRBJ2-7 and V is TRBV7-2; the D is unclear. The CDR3 contains 11 residues. Trimming took 6 bases from V and 0 from J, leaving 3 bases between them. The germline V gene has CDR1 SGHTA and CDR2 FQGNSA. CDR3 residues: CASRFSYEQYF. As DNA, the CDR3 is TGTGCCAGCAGGTTCTCCTACGAGCAGTACTTC. The whole variable domain, filled in from reference TRBV7-2 and TRBJ2-7, reads GAGVSQSPSNKVTEKGKDVELRCDPISGHTALYWYRQSLGQGLEFLIYFQGNSAPDKSGLPSDRFSAERTGGSVSTLTIQRTQQEDSAVYLCASRFSYEQYFGPGTRLTVT.

This sequence joins TRBV6-6 and TRBJ2-1; D may be TRBD2 (5 bases). CDR1 MNHNY and CDR2 SVGAGI come from the germline V gene (reference sequence). The V gene lost 5 bases and the J gene lost 2 bases, with 13 bases spanning the gap. The CDR3 extends over 15 amino acids. The CDR3 loop is CASSALAPAYNEQFF. The CDR3 coding sequence is TGTGCCAGCAGTGCCTTAGCGCCGGCCTACAATGAGCAGTTCTTC.

CDR3 nucleotides: TGTGCCTGGAGTGTGGGGACAGTGAACACTGAAGCTTTCTTT. Its translation is CAWSVGTVNTEAFF. This sequence joins TRBV30 and TRBJ1-1; 7 bases map to TRBD1. Per the germline V gene, CDR1 is GTSNPN and CDR2 is SVGIG (reference sequence). The CDR3 is 14 amino acids. J lost 0 bases, V lost 0 bases, and 1 base had no gene match. Using reference TRBV30 and TRBJ1-1 for the parts outside the CDR3, the full variable domain is SQTIHQWPATLVQPVGSPLSLECTVEGTSNPNLYWYRQAAGRGLQLLFYSVGIGQISSEVPQNLSASRPQDRQFILSSKKLLLSDSGFYLCAWSVGTVNTEAFFGQGTRLTVV.

This chain connects TRBV25-1 to TRBJ2-5; tentative D call: TRBD1 (6 bases). V lost 2 bases and J 1 base, leaving 11 bases between the germline ends. In germline, CDR1 is MGHDK, CDR2 SYGVNS. The CDR3 has 15 residues. CDR3 DNA sequence: TGTGCCAGCAGTGAACAGGGGCGAGGCCAAGAGACCCAGTACTTC. Protein product: CASSEQGRGQETQYF.

This clone was seen just once. The V call is TRBV6-5, the J call TRBJ1-2; D is possibly TRBD1 (6 bases). The germline V gene encodes CDR1 MNHEY and CDR2 SVGAGI. Between the trimmed V and J ends, which lost 2 bases and 8 bases, there was a span of 15 bases. This CDR3 region has 14 residues. CDR3 protein: CASSYRGTVEGYTF. The CDR3 DNA follows: TGTGCCAGCAGTTACAGGGGGACTGTGGAAGGCTACACCTTC.

This chain links TRBV28 with TRBJ1-1; D call uncertain. Per the germline V gene, CDR1 is MDHEN and CDR2 is SYDVKM. Trimming stripped 9 bases from V and 7 bases from J, with 15 bases between. The CDR3 runs 12 residues. CDR3 region: CASWEGRGEAFF. The DNA for the CDR3 is TGTGCCAGTTGGGAAGGACGGGGTGAAGCTTTCTTT.

The V gene is TRBV30, the J gene TRBJ2-1; D possibly uses TRBD1 or TRBD2 (5 bases each). The germline gives CDR1 GTSNPN, CDR2 SVGIG (reference sequence). Trimming stripped 0 bases from V and 2 bases from J, with 11 bases between. The CDR3 runs 15 residues. The CDR3 DNA reads as TGTGCCTGGAGTGTACGGGACGGGGCCTACAATGAGCAGTTCTTC. This codes for CAWSVRDGAYNEQFF.

This chain links TRBV29-1 with TRBJ1-1; D not certain. Germline CDR1 and CDR2: SQVTM and ANQGSEA. V was cut by 2 bases and J by 8 bases, with 12 bases left in between. The CDR3 has 12 residues. The CDR3 bases are TGCAGCGTTGAACCCACCGGAGAGGAAGCTTTCTTT. It is translated as CSVEPTGEEAFF. The variable domain in full, with the rest retrieved from reference TRBV29-1 and TRBJ1-1, is SAVISQKPSRDICQRGTSLTIQCQVDSQVTMMFWYRQQPGQSLTLIATANQGSEATYESGFVIDKFPISRPNLTFSTLTVSNMSPEDSSIYLCSVEPTGEEAFFGQGTRLTVV.

The V call is TRBV25-1, the J call TRBJ2-4; TRBD1 matches 7 bases. This CDR3 has 15 amino acids. The V segment lost 6 bases and the J segment 8 bases; nucleotides outside the gene matches: 13. CDR1 and CDR2 from the germline V gene are MGHDK and SYGVNS. The CDR3 bases are TGTGCCAGCAGCACCTCTCGACAGGGTGGGGACATTCAGTACTTC. Amino acids: CASSTSRQGGDIQYF.

This clone was observed once. The chain joins TRBV5-1 to TRBJ2-3, with no clear D. This CDR3 contains 14 residues. In germline, CDR1 is SGHRS, CDR2 YFSETQ. V shed 2 bases and J shed 4 bases, with 11 bases lying between them. The CDR3 region is CASSFAQPPDTQYF. The CDR3 nucleotides are TGCGCCAGCAGCTTCGCCCAACCCCCAGATACGCAGTATTTT. The full variable domain, completed using reference TRBV5-1 and TRBJ2-3, is KAGVTQTPRYLIKTRGQQVTLSCSPISGHRSVSWYQQTPGQGLQFLFEYFSETQRNKGNFPGRFSGRQFSNSRSEMNVSTLELGDSALYLCASSFAQPPDTQYFGPGTRLTVL.

The rearrangement uses TRBV13 and TRBJ1-3; D not certain. Trimming shortened V by 1 base and J by 0 bases, and 7 bases separated the two germline ends. CDR3 size: 15 residues. Germline assignment: CDR1 PRHDT and CDR2 FYEKMQ (reference sequence). CDR3 DNA: TGTGCCAGCAGCTTAGCCCCGGTCTCTGGAAACACCATATATTTT. It yields the protein CASSLAPVSGNTIYF.

On this clone itself: Other DNA sequences in the sample encode the same CDR3. The chain carries TRBV5-1 and TRBJ2-7; no definite D call. The germline V gene encodes CDR1 SGHRS and CDR2 YFSETQ. This CDR3 is 13 amino acids long. Trimming shortened V by 0 bases and J by 2 bases, and 6 bases separated the two germline ends. This CDR3 reads CASSLVSPYEQYF. CDR3 DNA: TGCGCCAGCAGCTTGGTCAGCCCCTACGAGCAGTACTTC.

This clone was seen only a few times. The gene calls are TRBV30 and TRBJ2-3; D call uncertain. Germline CDR1 is GTSNPN and CDR2 is SVGIG (reference sequence). The CDR3 spans 11 residues. Deletions cut 3 bases from V and 9 bases from J, with 10 bases between. The CDR3 DNA reads as TGTGCCTGGAGCACCTCGGGCACGCAGTATTTT. This encodes CAWSTSGTQYF. The full variable domain, completed using reference TRBV30 and TRBJ2-3, is SQTIHQWPATLVQPVGSPLSLECTVEGTSNPNLYWYRQAAGRGLQLLFYSVGIGQISSEVPQNLSASRPQDRQFILSSKKLLLSDSGFYLCAWSTSGTQYFGPGTRLTVL.

This chain joins TRBV29-1 and TRBJ2-2; D remains ambiguous. Germline V CDR1 and CDR2: SQVTM, ANQGSEA. The CDR3 consists of 13 residues. V dropped 3 bases and J dropped 5 bases, with 10 bases sitting between them. In DNA form, the CDR3 reads TGCAGCGTTGATACCGACGCAACCGGGGAGCTGTTTTTT. It translates to CSVDTDATGELFF.

This clone was observed a handful of times. This chain links TRBV9 with TRBJ2-5; 8 nucleotides match TRBD1. V lost 4 bases and J lost 5; bases outside the gene matches: 10. Germline V lookup: CDR1 SGDLS, CDR2 YYNGEE. This CDR3 has 15 amino acids. The CDR3 region is CASSPEAGGLETQYF. The CDR3 DNA reads as TGTGCCAGCAGCCCAGAGGCAGGGGGCCTCGAGACCCAGTACTTC.

This clone was recorded a few times. This chain joins TRBV28 and TRBJ2-1; 7 nucleotides align to TRBD2. The CDR3 is 15 residues long. V gave up 2 bases and J gave up 4 bases; unmatched junction bases: 5. CDR1 is MDHEN and CDR2 is SYDVKM in the germline V gene. Here the CDR3 DNA reads TGTGCCAGCAGTTTAAGGCCTAGCGGATACAATGAGCAGTTCTTC. Its translation: CASSLRPSGYNEQFF.

The CDR3: CASSLLSGPQETQYF. The CDR3, as DNA: TGTGCCAGCAGCTTACTAAGCGGTCCCCAAGAGACCCAGTACTTC. V is TRBV7-2 and J is TRBJ2-5; D perhaps matches TRBD2 (5 bases). The CDR3 covers 15 residues. Germline assignment: CDR1 SGHTA and CDR2 FQGNSA. Trimming stripped 2 bases from V and 1 base from J, with 11 bases between.

The CDR3, as DNA: TGTGCCAGCAGTTTGCCGGGAGGGCGGAACGAGCAGTACTTC. It codes for CASSLPGGRNEQYF. The V and J genes are TRBV28 and TRBJ2-7; 8 bases agree with TRBD2. CDR1 and CDR2 (germline): MDHEN, SYDVKM. This CDR3 comprises 14 residues. Germline trimming cut 3 bases from V and 5 bases from J; bases unmatched to any gene: 6. The full variable domain, completed using reference TRBV28 and TRBJ2-7, is DVKVTQSSRYLVKRTGEKVFLECVQDMDHENMFWYRQDPGLGLRLIYFSYDVKMKEKGDIPEGYSVSREKKERFSLILESASTNQTSMYLCASSLPGGRNEQYFGPGTRLTVT.

V and J are TRBV7-9 and TRBJ1-1; a weak D match, TRBD1 (6 bases). CDR1 and CDR2 from the germline V gene are SEHNR and FQNEAQ (reference sequence). V shed 0 bases and J shed 5 bases, with 13 bases lying between them. This CDR3 contains 15 residues. This CDR3 reads CASSLAPTGMTEAFF. The CDR3 nucleotides are TGTGCCAGCAGCTTAGCGCCTACAGGGATGACTGAAGCTTTCTTT. The whole variable domain, filled in from reference TRBV7-9 and TRBJ1-1, reads DTGVSQNPRHKITKRGQNVTFRCDPISEHNRLYWYRQTLGQGPEFLTYFQNEAQLEKSRLLSDRFSAERPKGSFSTLEIQRTEQGDSAMYLCASSLAPTGMTEAFFGQGTRLTVV.

This clone was counted only a few times. This sequence joins TRBV19 and TRBJ2-1; tentatively, D is TRBD2 (6 bases). CDR1 and CDR2 (germline): LNHDA, SQIVND (reference sequence). V lost 4 bases to trimming and J lost 1 base, with 8 bases between them. The CDR3 covers 14 residues. The CDR3 reads CASSKLASYNEQFF. For the CDR3, the DNA is TGTGCCAGTAGTAAACTAGCATCCTACAATGAGCAGTTCTTC. The variable domain in full, completed from reference TRBV19 and TRBJ2-1, reads DGGITQSPKYLFRKEGQNVTLSCEQNLNHDAMYWYRQDPGQGLRLIYYSQIVNDFQKGDIAEGYSVSREKKESFPLTVTSAQKNPTAFYLCASSKLASYNEQFFGPGTRLTVL.

V usage is TRBV18 and J usage is TRBJ1-1; D not resolved. This CDR3 has 14 residues. V lost 3 bases and J lost 4, with 12 bases in between. Germline V gene data show CDR1 as KGHSH and CDR2 as LQKENI. The CDR3 region is CASSPAPLATEAFF. CDR3 sequence (DNA): TGTGCCAGCTCACCCGCACCGCTGGCCACTGAAGCTTTCTTT.